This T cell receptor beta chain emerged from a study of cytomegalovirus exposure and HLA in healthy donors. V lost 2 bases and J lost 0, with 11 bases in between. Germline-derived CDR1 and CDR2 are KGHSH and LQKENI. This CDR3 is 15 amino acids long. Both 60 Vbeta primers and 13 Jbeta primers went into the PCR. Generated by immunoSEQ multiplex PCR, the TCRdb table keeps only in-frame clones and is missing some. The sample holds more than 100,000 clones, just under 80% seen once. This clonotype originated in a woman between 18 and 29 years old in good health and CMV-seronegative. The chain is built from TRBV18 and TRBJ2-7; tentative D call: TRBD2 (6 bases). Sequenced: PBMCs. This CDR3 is CASSPGGSVSYEQYF. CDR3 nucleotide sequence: TGTGCCAGCTCACCAGGGGGGTCAGTCTCCTACGAGCAGTACTTC.